This TCR beta chain originates from a study of T cell responses to AZD1222 COVID-19 vaccine. The J segment lost 2 bases and the V segment lost 1 base, leaving 11 bases of the junction unmatched. CDR1 is SGHAT, CDR2 FQNNGV, per germline. This CDR3 region has 19 residues. Profiling relied on immunoSEQ multiplex PCR, and the TCRdb table lists in-frame clones only, not all of them. The sample lists about 140,000 clones, roughly 90% occurring once. This chain joins TRBV11-2 and TRBJ2-3, with 11 bases identical to TRBD2. This TCR came from an adult in good health. Specimen: peripheral blood, collected on day 0 of AZD1222 vaccination. Here the CDR3 reads CASSLVWTSGWGSTDTQYF. CDR3 DNA sequence: TGTGCCAGCAGCTTAGTTTGGACTAGCGGGTGGGGGTCCACAGATACGCAGTATTTT.